The 5 T cell receptor beta chains below come from one sample, sequenced in a study of blood T cells in healthy people across ages. A sample-barcoded 5' primer and a J-beta primer mix were used in a second PCR of about 6 to 12 cycles. MiXCR was run by TCRdb on the 5' RACE reads, yielding one entry per CDR3 protein. The data contain roughly 1.5 million distinct CDR3 sequences, 40% to 45% of them singletons. The sample comprised blood. The receptors derive from a woman aged 18-29 years in good health.

V and J are TRBV20-1 and TRBJ2-7; 10 bases are a match to TRBD2. With V trimmed by 3 bases and J by 5 bases, 10 bases remained unmatched. Germline assignment: CDR1 DFQATT and CDR2 SNEGSKA (reference sequence). The CDR3 sequence is 15 residues long. The CDR3 here is CSASKPSGRRDEQYF. CDR3 nucleotide sequence: TGCAGTGCTAGTAAGCCTAGCGGGAGACGCGACGAGCAGTACTTC.

This chain joins TRBV15 and TRBJ2-5; D not certain. CDR3 length: 15 residues. Germline V gene sequence: CDR1 LNHNV, CDR2 YYDKDF (reference sequence). V was shortened by 0 bases and J by 11 bases, with 19 bases between the two germline ends. CDR3 protein: CATSRDSTPLNEQYF. The CDR3 coding sequence is TGTGCCACCAGCAGAGACTCGACACCTCTCAATGAGCAGTACTTC.

J is TRBJ1-1 and V is TRBV4-1; D not resolved. Germline V gene lookup returns CDR1 MGHRA and CDR2 YSYEKL. V lost 2 bases to trimming and J lost 6 bases, with 10 bases between them. The CDR3 is 13 residues long. The CDR3 spells CASSQPGSPEAFF. The CDR3 DNA reads as TGCGCCAGCAGCCAACCAGGCAGCCCTGAAGCTTTCTTT.

The chain couples TRBV4-3 to TRBJ2-5; TRBD2 might be the D (5 bases). The CDR3 is 16 residues long. With 4 bases removed from V and 2 bases from J, the gap between germline ends came to 17 bases. Germline values: CDR1 LGHNA, CDR2 YSLEER. The CDR3 nucleotides are TGCGCCAGCAGCCCCTCGCGGGCTCCTACTCAAGAGACCCAGTACTTC. This encodes CASSPSRAPTQETQYF.

The J gene is TRBJ2-5, the V gene TRBV12-3 or TRBV12-4; a possible D gene is TRBD1 (6 bases). V was cut by 6 bases and J by 5 bases, with 10 bases left in between. This CDR3 has 12 residues. As DNA, the CDR3 is TGTGCCAGCAGCACAGGGTCTGAGACCCAGTACTTC. Amino acids: CASSTGSETQYF.